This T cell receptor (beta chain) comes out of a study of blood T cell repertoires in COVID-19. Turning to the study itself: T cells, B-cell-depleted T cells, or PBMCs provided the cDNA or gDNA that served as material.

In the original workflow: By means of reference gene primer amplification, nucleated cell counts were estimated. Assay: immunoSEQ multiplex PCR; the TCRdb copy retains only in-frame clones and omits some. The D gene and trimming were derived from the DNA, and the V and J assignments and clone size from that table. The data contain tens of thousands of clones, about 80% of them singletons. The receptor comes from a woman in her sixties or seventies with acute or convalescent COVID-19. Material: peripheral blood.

This CDR3 reads CASSLSGSPIEQYF. The DNA of the CDR3 is TGCGCCAGCAGCCTAAGCGGGAGTCCCATCGAGCAGTACTTC. V and J are TRBV5-1 and TRBJ2-7; TRBD2 agrees at 8 bases. The CDR3 is 14 amino acids. Germline CDR1 and CDR2: SGHRS and YFSETQ. J lost 6 bases, V lost 4 bases, and 9 bases had no gene match.